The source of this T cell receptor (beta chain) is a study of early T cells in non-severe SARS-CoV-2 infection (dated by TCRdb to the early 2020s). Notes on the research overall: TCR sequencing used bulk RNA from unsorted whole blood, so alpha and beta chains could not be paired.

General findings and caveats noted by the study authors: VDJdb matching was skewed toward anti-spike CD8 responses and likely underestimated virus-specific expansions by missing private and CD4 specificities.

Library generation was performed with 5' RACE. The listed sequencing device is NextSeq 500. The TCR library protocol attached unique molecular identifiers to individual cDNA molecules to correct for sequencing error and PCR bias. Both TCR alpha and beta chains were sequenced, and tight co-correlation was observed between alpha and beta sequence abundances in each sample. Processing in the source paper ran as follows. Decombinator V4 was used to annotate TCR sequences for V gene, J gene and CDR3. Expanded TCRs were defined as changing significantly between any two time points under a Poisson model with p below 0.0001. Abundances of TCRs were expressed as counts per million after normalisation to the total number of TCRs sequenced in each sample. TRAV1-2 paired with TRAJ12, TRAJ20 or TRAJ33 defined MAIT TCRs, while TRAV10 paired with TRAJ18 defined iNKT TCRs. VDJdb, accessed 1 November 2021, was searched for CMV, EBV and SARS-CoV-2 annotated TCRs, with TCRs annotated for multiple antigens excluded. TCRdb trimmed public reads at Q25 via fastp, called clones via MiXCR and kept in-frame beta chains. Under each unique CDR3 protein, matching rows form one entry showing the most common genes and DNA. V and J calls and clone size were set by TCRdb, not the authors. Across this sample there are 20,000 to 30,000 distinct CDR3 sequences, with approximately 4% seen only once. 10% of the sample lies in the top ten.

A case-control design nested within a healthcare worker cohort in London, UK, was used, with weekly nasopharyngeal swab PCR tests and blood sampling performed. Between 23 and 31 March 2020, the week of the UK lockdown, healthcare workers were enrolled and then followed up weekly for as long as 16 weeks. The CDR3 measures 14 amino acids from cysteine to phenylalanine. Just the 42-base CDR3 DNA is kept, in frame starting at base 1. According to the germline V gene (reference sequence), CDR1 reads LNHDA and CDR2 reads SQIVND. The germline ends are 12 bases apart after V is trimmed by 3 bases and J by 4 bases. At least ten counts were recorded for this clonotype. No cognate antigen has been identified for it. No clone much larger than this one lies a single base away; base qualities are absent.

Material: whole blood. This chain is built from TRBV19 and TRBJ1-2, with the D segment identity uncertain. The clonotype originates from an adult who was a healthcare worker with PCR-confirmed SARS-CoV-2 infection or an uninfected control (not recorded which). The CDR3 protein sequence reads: CASSIRRNLYGYTF. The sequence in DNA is TGTGCCAGTAGTATTCGGAGGAACCTCTATGGCTACACCTTC.